Many counts were recorded for the clone carrying this T cell receptor beta chain. The record originates from a study of T cells after yellow fever vaccination. The germline V and J ends were trimmed by 0 bases and 4 bases, with 16 bases remaining between them. Germline V CDR1 and CDR2: SGHRS, YFSETQ. The CDR3 has 16 residues. From the 5' RACE reads, TCRdb called clonotypes with MiXCR, one entry per CDR3 protein. This table has approximately 180,000 distinct CDR3 sequences, 6.2% appearing once. The source was CD4+ T cells sorted from PBMCs, collected on the day of the first yellow fever vaccination. The receptor comes from a man between 18 and 35 years old who received the YFV17D yellow fever vaccine. The chain has TRBV5-1 and TRBJ2-5; D perhaps matches TRBD1 (6 bases). CDR3 sequence reads: CASSLAHGEQGETQYF. For the CDR3, the DNA is TGCGCCAGCAGCTTGGCCCATGGCGAACAGGGAGAGACCCAGTACTTC.